Given below is one T cell receptor beta chain in context. TCRdb's table, derived via immunoSEQ multiplex PCR, lists solely in-frame clones and lacks some. Of about 200,000 clones detected, 75% to 85% appear once; the ten largest clones hold 9.5% to 12%. The sample originates from a study of cytotoxic CD8 clonotypes in ibrutinib-treated CLL. In the study overall: Samples yielded averages of around 280,000 productive templates and 90,000 to 95,000 productive rearrangements.

The CDR3 length is 16 residues. Trimming left V 1 base short and J 1 base short, with 15 bases between. CDR1 and CDR2 (germline): SGHRS, YFSETQ. This sequence was found in a human donor with chronic lymphocytic leukemia. The V gene is TRBV5-1, the J gene TRBJ2-7; the D gene is possibly TRBD1 (5 bases). The sample in question was PBMCs, obtained after 12 months of ibrutinib treatment. The CDR3 loop reads CASSLTEQESSYEQYF. In nucleotides, the CDR3 is TGCGCCAGCAGCTTGACGGAACAGGAGTCTTCCTACGAGCAGTACTTC.